The clone carrying this TCR beta chain was found once. Its antigen is unknown. This specimen comes from a study of a mutant IDH1 vaccine in newly diagnosed glioma. Time point here: week 47, end of study. A 20-mer mutant IDH1 peptide at 300 ug was injected subcutaneously with topical imiquimod. The repertoire was sequenced with immunoSEQ multiplex PCR; TCRdb's copy has only in-frame clones and lacks some. The sample includes 30,000 to 40,000 clones, more than 80% of them seen just once. This CDR3 comprises 15 residues. Germline V CDR1 and CDR2: SGHRS, YFSETQ. The J segment lost 5 bases and the V segment lost 0 bases, leaving 7 bases of the junction unmatched.

The sequenced sample was PBMCs, obtained from a glioma patient whose treatment included an IDH1 peptide vaccine. The sequence was collected from a woman aged 40-49 years with glioma. The chain carries TRBV5-1 and TRBJ1-2; 7 bases match TRBD1. CDR3 protein: CASSLATGRGYGYTF. As DNA, the CDR3 is TGCGCCAGCAGCTTGGCGACAGGGCGAGGGTATGGCTACACCTTC.